This TCR beta chain was recovered during a study of T cell repertoires in cytomegalovirus infection. Overall study: Public signatures in TCR beta pointed to CMV infection and matching HLA type.

The sample holds a few counts of this clonotype. As yet, its antigen is unknown. TCRdb re-derived calls from the reads in MiXCR, one entry per CDR3 protein. The sample includes more than 500,000 distinct CDR3 sequences, 16% of them seen just once. Overall study findings and caveats: Based on cumulative public TCR beta family frequency, carriers of CMV plus the relevant HLA were identified. There were HLA-C-restricted CMV-specific TCR beta clonotypes dominating the ex vivo response.

V shed 3 bases and J shed 7 bases, with 13 bases lying between them. The CDR3 extends over 14 amino acids. The chain has TRBV12-3 or TRBV12-4 and TRBJ2-1, with unresolved D. The TCR comes from a human donor in good health (CMV status not recorded). Some clones in this sample may be carry-over from other donors' samples. The material sequenced was CD8+ T cells from PBMCs. This chain's CDR3 is CASSFPPSLNEQFF. CDR3 nucleotides: TGTGCCAGCAGTTTCCCGCCCAGTCTGAATGAGCAGTTCTTC.